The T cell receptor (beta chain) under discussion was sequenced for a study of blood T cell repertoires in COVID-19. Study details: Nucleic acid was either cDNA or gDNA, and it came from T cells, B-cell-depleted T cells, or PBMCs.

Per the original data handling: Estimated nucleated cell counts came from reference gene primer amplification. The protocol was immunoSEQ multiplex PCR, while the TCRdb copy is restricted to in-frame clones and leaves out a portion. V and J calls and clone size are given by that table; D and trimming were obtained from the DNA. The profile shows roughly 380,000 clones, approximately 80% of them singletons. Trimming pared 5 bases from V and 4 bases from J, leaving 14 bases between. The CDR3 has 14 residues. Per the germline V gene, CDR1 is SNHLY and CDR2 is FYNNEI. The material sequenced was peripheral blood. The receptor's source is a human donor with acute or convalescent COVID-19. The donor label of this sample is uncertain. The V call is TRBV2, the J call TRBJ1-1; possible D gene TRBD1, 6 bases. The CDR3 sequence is CASSLRGGGTEAFF. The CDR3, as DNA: TGTGCCAGCAGTTTGAGGGGGGGTGGCACTGAAGCTTTCTTT.